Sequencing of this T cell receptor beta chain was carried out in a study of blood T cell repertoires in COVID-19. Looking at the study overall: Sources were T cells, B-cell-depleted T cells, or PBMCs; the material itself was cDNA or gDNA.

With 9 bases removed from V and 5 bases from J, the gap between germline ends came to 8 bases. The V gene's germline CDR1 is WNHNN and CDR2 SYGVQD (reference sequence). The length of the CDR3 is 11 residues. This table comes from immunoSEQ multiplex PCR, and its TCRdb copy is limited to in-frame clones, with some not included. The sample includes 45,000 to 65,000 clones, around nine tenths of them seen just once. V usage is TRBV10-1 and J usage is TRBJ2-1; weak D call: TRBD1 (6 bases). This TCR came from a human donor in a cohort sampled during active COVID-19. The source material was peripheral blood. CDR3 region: CARNRDNEQFF. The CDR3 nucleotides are TGCGCCAGGAACAGGGACAATGAGCAGTTCTTC.